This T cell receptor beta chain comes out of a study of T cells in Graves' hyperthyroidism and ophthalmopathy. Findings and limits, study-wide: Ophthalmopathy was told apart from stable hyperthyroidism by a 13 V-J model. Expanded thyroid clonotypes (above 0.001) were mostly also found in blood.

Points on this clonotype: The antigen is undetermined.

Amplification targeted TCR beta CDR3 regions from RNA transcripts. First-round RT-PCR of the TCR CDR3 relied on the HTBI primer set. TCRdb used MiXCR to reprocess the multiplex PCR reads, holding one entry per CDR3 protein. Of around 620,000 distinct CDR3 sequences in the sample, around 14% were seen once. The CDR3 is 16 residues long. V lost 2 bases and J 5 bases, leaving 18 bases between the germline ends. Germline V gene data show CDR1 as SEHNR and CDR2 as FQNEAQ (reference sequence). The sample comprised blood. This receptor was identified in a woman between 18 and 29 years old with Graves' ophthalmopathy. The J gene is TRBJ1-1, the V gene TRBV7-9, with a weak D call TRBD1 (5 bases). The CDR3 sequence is CASSLTRTREDTEAFF. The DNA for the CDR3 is TGTGCCAGCAGCTTAACCAGGACAAGAGAGGATACTGAAGCTTTCTTT.